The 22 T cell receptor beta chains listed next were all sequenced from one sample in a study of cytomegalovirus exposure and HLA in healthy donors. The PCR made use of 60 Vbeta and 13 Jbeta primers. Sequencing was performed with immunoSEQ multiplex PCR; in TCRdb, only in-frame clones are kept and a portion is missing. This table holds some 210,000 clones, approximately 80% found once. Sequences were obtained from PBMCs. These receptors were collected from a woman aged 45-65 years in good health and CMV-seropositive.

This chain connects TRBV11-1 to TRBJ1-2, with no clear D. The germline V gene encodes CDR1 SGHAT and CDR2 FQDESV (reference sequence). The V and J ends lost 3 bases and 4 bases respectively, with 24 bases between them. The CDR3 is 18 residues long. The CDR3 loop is CASSFFLQVGEFLYGYTF. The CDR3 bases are TGTGCCAGCAGCTTTTTCCTGCAGGTCGGGGAGTTCCTCTATGGCTACACCTTC.

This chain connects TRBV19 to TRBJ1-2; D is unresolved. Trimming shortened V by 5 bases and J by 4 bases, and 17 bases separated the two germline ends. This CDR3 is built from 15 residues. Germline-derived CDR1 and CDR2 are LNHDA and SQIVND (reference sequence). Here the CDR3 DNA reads TGTGCCAGTAGTGCCCGGGGAAGCCCTCCCTATGGCTACACCTTC. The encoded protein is CASSARGSPPYGYTF.

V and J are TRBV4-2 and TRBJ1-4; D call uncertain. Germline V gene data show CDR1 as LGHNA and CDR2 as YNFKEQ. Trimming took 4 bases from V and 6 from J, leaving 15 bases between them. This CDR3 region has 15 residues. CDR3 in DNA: TGTGCCAGCAGCCGAGAACCGGGTCCGGATGAAAAACTGTTTTTT. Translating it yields CASSREPGPDEKLFF.

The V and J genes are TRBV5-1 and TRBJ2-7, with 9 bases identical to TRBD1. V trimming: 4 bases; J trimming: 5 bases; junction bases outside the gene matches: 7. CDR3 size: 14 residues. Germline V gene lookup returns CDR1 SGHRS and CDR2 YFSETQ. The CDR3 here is CASSGWTGDNEQYF. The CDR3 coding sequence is TGCGCCAGCAGCGGATGGACAGGGGATAACGAGCAGTACTTC.

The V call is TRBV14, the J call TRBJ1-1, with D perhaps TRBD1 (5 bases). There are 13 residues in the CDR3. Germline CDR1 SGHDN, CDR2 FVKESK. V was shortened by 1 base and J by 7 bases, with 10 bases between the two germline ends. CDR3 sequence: CASSQVQDIEAFF. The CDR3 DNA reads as TGTGCCAGCAGCCAAGTACAGGACATTGAAGCTTTCTTT. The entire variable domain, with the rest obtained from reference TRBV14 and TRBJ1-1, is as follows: EAGVTQFPSHSVIEKGQTVTLRCDPISGHDNLYWYRRVMGKEIKFLLHFVKESKQDESGMPNNRFLAERTGGTYSTLKVQPAELEDSGVYFCASSQVQDIEAFFGQGTRLTVV.

CDR3 sequence (DNA): TGCGCCAGCAGCCAAGATCAGGGACTAGCCGAAAGGGGCCGTACGCAGTATTTT. Translated: CASSQDQGLAERGRTQYF. This rearrangement joins TRBV4-1 to TRBJ2-3; 9 positions match TRBD2. This CDR3 has 18 residues. CDR1 and CDR2 from the germline V gene are MGHRA and YSYEKL. V lost 0 bases, J lost 8 bases, and 15 bases stayed unmatched.

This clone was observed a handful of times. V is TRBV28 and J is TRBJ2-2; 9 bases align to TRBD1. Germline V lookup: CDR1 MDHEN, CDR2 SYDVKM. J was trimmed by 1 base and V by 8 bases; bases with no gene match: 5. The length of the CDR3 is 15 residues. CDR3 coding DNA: TGTGCCAGCCGGCCGGGACAGGGGAACACCGGGGAGCTGTTTTTT. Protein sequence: CASRPGQGNTGELFF.

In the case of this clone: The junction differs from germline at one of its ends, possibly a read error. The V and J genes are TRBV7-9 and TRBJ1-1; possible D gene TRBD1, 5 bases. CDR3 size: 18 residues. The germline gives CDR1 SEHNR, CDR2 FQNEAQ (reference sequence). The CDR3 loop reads CSSNRKTQGLGMGTEAFF. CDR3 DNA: TGTTCCAGCAACCGAAAAACCCAGGGATTGGGGATGGGCACTGAAGCTTTCTTT.

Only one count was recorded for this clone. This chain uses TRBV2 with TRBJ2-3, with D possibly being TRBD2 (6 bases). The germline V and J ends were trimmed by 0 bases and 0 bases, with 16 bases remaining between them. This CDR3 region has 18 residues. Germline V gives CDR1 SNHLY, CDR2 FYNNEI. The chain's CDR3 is CASSEALLGGPSTDTQYF. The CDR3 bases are TGTGCCAGCAGTGAAGCGCTTCTGGGAGGCCCTAGCACAGATACGCAGTATTTT.

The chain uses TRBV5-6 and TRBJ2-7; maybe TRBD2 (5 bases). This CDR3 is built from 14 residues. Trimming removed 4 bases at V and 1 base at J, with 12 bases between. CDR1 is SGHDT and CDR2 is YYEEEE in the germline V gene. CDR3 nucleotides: TGTGCCAGCAGCCCCGGACTCGAGTCCTACGAGCAGTACTTC. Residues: CASSPGLESYEQYF.

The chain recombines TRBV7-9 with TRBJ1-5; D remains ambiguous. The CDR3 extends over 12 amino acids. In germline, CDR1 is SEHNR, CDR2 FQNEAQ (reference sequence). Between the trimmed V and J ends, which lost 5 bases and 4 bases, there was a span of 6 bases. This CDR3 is CASSRGNQPQHF. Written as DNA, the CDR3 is TGTGCCAGCAGCCGGGGAAATCAGCCCCAGCATTTT.

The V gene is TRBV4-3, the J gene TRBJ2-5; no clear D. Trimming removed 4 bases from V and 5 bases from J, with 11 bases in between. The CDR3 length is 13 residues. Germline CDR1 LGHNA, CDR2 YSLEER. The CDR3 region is CASSLRLRETQYF. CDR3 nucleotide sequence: TGCGCCAGCAGCCTTCGACTGAGGGAGACCCAGTACTTC.

This CDR3 is CASSLARGAREQFF. CDR3 in DNA: TGTGCCAGCAGCTTAGCCCGGGGGGCCCGTGAGCAGTTCTTC. The chain carries TRBV7-2 and TRBJ2-1; TRBD2 is a possible D gene (7 bases). The CDR3 is 14 amino acids. Germline CDR1 reads SGHTA; CDR2 reads FQGNSA. V lost 0 bases to trimming and J lost 9 bases, with 12 bases between them. The full variable domain, in which reference TRBV7-2 and TRBJ2-1 provide the parts outside the CDR3, is GAGVSQSPSNKVTEKGKDVELRCDPISGHTALYWYRQSLGQGLEFLIYFQGNSAPDKSGLPSDRFSAERTGGSVSTLTIQRTQQEDSAVYLCASSLARGAREQFFGPGTRLTVL.

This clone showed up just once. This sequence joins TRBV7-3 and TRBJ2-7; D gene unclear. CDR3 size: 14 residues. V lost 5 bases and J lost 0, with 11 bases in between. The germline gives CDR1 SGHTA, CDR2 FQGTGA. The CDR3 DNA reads TGTGCCAGCAGCCAAGGCCCTAGCTCCTACGAGCAGTACTTC. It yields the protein CASSQGPSSYEQYF.

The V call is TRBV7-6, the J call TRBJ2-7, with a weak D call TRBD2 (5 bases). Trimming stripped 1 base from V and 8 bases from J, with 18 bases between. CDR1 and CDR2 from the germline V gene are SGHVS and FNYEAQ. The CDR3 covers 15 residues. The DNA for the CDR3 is TGTGCCAGCAGCTTAGATCTGAGGCCTAGCCTGAAGCAGTACTTC. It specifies CASSLDLRPSLKQYF.

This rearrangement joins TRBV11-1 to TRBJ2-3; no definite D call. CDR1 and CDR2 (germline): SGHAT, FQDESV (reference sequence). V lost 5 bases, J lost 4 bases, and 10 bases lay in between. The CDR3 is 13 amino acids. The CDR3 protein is CASSTDLADTQYF. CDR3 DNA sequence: TGTGCCAGCAGCACCGACCTAGCAGATACGCAGTATTTT.

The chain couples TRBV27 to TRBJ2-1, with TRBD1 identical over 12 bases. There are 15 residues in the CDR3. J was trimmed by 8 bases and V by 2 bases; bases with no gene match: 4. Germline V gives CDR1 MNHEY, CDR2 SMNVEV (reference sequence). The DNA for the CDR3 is TGTGCCAGCAGTTTAATGGGACAGGGGGCCGATGAGCAGTTCTTC. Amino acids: CASSLMGQGADEQFF.

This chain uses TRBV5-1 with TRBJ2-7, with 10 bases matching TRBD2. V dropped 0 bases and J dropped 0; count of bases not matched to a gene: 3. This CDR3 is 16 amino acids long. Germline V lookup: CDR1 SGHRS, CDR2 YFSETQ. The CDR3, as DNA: TGCGCCAGCAGCTTGGATAGCGGGGGGATCTCCTACGAGCAGTACTTC. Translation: CASSLDSGGISYEQYF.

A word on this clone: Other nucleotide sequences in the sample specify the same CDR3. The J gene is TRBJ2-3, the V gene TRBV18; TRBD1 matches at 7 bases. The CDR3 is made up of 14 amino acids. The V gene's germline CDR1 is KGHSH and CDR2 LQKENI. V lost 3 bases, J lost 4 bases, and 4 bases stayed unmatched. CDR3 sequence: CASSPTGRSDTQYF. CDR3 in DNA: TGTGCCAGCTCACCGACAGGGAGATCAGATACGCAGTATTTT. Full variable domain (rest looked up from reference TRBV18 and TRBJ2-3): NAGVMQNPRHLVRRRGQEARLRCSPMKGHSHVYWYRQLPEEGLKFMVYLQKENIIDESGMPKERFSAEFPKEGPSILRIQQVVRGDSAAYFCASSPTGRSDTQYFGPGTRLTVL.

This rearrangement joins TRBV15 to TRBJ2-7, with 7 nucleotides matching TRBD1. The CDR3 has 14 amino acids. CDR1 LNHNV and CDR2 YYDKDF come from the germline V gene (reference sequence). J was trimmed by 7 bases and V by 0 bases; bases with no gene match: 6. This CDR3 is CATSRDQTGSEQYF. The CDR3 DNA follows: TGTGCCACCAGCAGAGATCAGACAGGGAGTGAGCAGTACTTC.

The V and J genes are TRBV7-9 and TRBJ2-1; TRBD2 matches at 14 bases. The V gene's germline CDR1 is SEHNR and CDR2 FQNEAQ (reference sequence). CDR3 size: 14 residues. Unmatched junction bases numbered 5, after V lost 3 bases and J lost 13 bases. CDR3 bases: TGTGCCAGCAGCTTCAGGACTAGCGGGGGGACTCAGTTCTTC. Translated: CASSFRTSGGTQFF.

CDR3: CASRLDGGGDTEAFF. The CDR3 DNA reads as TGCGCCAGCAGACTCGATGGGGGAGGGGACACTGAAGCTTTCTTT. The chain employs TRBV10-2 and TRBJ1-1; D might be TRBD1 (5 bases). Germline CDR1 reads WSHSY; CDR2 reads SAAADI. The CDR3 runs to 15 residues. The V and J ends lost 6 bases and 3 bases respectively, with 17 bases between them.